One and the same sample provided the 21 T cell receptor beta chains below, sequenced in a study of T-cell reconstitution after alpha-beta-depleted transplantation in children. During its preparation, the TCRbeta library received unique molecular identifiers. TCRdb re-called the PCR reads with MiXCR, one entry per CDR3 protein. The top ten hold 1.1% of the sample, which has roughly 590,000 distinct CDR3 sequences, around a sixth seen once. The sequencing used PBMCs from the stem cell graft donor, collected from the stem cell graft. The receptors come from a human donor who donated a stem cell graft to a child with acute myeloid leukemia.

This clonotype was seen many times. This chain's CDR3 is CSATLLSVAGGPYNEQFF. CDR3 DNA: TGCAGTGCTACACTTCTCTCCGTAGCGGGGGGGCCCTACAATGAGCAGTTCTTC. The chain joins TRBV20-1 to TRBJ2-1, with 11 bases lining up with TRBD2. J was trimmed by 2 bases and V by 4 bases; bases with no gene match: 13. Per the germline V gene, CDR1 is DFQATT and CDR2 is SNEGSKA (reference sequence). This CDR3 spans 18 amino acids.

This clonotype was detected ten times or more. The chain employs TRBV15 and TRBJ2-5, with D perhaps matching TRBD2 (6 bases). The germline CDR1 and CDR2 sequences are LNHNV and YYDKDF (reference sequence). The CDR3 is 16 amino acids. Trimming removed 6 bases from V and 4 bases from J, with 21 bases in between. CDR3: CATSPRLGRLGETQYF. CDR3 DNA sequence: TGTGCCACCAGTCCGAGACTAGGCCGGTTGGGAGAGACCCAGTACTTC.

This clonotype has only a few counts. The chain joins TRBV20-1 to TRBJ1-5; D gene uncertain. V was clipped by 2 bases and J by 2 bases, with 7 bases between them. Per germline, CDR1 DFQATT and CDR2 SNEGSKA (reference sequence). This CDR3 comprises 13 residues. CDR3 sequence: CSARKEGNQPQHF. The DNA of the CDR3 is TGCAGTGCTAGAAAGGAGGGCAATCAGCCCCAGCATTTT.

The CDR3 DNA sequence: TGTGCCAGCAGCTTAGCGACCCTCTCCTACAATGAGCAGTTCTTC. Translation gives CASSLATLSYNEQFF. The chain carries TRBV7-9 and TRBJ2-1, with unresolved D. The germline gives CDR1 SEHNR, CDR2 FQNEAQ (reference sequence). CDR3 size: 15 residues. Between the trimmed V and J ends, which lost 0 bases and 0 bases, there was a span of 6 bases.

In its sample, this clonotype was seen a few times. CDR3 DNA: TGCAGTGCTAGGAGACCAGGACAGAGCACCGGGGAGCTGTTTTTT. It encodes CSARRPGQSTGELFF. The chain carries TRBV20-1 and TRBJ2-2; tentative D call: TRBD1 (6 bases). This CDR3 has 15 amino acids. V was cut by 3 bases and J by 4 bases, with 15 bases left in between. Germline assignment: CDR1 DFQATT and CDR2 SNEGSKA (reference sequence).

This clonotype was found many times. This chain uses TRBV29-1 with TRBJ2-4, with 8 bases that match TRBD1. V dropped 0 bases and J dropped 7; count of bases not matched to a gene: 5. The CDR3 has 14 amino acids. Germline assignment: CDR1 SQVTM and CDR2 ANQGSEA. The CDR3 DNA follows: TGCAGCGTTGAAGATGCGACAGGGGTTAACATTCAGTACTTC. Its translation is CSVEDATGVNIQYF.

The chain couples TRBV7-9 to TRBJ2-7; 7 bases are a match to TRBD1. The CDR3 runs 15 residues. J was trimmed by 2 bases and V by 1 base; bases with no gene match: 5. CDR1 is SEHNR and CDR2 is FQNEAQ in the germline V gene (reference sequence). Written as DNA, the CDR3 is TGTGCCAGCAGCTTAGTACGGGACAGTACCTACGAGCAGTACTTC. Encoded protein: CASSLVRDSTYEQYF.

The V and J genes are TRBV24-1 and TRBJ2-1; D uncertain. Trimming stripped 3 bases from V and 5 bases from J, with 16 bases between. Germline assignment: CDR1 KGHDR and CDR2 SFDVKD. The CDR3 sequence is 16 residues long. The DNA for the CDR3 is TGTGCCACCAGTGATAGCTCTAGGACCGCCAACAATGAGCAGTTCTTC. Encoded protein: CATSDSSRTANNEQFF.

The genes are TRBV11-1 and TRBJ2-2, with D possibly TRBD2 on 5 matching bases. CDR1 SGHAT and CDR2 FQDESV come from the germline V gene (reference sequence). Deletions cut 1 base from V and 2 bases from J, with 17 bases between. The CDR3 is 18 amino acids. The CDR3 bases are TGTGCCAGCAGCTTAGTTATGAGGACTCAACATAACACCGGGGAGCTGTTTTTT. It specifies CASSLVMRTQHNTGELFF.

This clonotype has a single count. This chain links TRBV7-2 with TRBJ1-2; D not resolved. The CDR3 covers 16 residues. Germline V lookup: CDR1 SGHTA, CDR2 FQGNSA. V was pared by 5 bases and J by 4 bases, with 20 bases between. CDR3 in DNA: TGTGCCAGCAGCCCCCGGCCCAGACATATAGGCTATGGCTACACCTTC. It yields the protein CASSPRPRHIGYGYTF.

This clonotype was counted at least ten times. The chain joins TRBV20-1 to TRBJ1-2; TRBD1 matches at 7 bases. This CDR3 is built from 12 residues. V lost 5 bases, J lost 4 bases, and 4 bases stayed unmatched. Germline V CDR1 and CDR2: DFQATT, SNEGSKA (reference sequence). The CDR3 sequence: CSADPGGYGYTF. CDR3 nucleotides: TGCAGTGCTGACCCAGGGGGCTATGGCTACACCTTC.

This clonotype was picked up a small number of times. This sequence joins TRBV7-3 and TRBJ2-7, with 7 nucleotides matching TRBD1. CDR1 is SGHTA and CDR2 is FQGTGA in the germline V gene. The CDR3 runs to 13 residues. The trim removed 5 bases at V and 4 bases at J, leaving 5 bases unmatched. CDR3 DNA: TGTGCCAGCAGCCTGGGACAGAAGTACGAGCAGTACTTC. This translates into CASSLGQKYEQYF.

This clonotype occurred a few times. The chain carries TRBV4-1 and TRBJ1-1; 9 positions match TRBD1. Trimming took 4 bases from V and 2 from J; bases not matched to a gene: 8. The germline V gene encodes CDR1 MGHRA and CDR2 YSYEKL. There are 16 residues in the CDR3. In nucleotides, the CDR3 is TGCGCCAGCAGCCCTCCGGGACAGGGTAGCAACACTGAAGCTTTCTTT. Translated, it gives CASSPPGQGSNTEAFF.

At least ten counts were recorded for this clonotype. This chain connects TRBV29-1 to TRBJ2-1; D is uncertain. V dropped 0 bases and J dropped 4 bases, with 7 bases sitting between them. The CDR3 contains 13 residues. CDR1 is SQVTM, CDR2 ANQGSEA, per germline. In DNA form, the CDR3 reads TGCAGCGTTGAAGAAGCACTGTACAATGAGCAGTTCTTC. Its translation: CSVEEALYNEQFF.

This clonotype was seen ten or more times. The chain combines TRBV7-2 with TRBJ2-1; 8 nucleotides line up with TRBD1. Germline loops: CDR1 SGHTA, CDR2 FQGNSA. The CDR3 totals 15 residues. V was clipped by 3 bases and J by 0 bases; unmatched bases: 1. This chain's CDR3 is CASSFDRGSYNEQFF. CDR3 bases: TGTGCCAGCAGCTTCGACAGGGGCTCCTACAATGAGCAGTTCTTC.

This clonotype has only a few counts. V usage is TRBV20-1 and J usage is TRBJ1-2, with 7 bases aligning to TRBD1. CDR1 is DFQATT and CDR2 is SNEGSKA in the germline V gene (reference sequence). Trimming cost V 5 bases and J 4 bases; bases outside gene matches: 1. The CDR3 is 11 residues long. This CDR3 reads CSASGGYGYTF. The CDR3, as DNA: TGCAGTGCTTCAGGGGGCTATGGCTACACCTTC.

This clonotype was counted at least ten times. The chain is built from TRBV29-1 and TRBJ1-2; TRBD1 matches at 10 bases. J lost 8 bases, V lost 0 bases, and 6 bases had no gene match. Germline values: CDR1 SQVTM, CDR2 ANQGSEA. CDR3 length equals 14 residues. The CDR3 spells CSVEEDRGGSGYTF. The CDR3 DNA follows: TGCAGCGTTGAAGAGGACAGGGGGGGATCAGGCTACACCTTC.

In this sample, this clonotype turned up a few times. CDR3: CASSYPKEQGSNQPQHF. In nucleotides, the CDR3 is TGTGCCAGCAGCTACCCTAAGGAACAGGGTAGCAATCAGCCCCAGCATTTT. The chain uses TRBV11-2 and TRBJ1-5, with D tentatively TRBD1 (6 bases). With 4 bases removed from V and 0 bases from J, the gap between germline ends came to 16 bases. The CDR3 consists of 17 residues. Per the germline V gene, CDR1 is SGHAT and CDR2 is FQNNGV. The full variable domain, rest sourced from reference TRBV11-2 and TRBJ1-5, is EAGVAQSPRYKIIEKRQSVAFWCNPISGHATLYWYQQILGQGPKLLIQFQNNGVVDDSQLPKDRFSAERLKGVDSTLKIQPAKLEDSAVYLCASSYPKEQGSNQPQHFGDGTRLSIL.

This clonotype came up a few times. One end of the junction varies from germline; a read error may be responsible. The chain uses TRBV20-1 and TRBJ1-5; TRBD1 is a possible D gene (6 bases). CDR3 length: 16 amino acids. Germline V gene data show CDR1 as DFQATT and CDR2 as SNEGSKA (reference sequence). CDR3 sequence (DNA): TGCAGTGCTGGAGATCTTCGGCAGGGGTGGGGTCAGCCCCAGCATTTT. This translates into CSAGDLRQGWGQPQHF.

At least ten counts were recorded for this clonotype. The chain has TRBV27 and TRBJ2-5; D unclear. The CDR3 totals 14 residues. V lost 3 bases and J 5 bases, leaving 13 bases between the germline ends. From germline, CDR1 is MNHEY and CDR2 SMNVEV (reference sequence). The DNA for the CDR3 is TGTGCCAGCAGTTTTTCTGTAGGGATCGAGACCCAGTACTTC. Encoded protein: CASSFSVGIETQYF.

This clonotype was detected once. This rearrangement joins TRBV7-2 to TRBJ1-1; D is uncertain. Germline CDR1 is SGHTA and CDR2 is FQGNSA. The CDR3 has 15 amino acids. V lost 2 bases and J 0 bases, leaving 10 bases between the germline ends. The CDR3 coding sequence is TGTGCCAGCAGCTTAAAAGTCATGATGAACACTGAAGCTTTCTTT. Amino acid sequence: CASSLKVMMNTEAFF.